What follows is one TCR beta chain and its context. What it binds is unknown. Both 60 Vbeta primers and 13 Jbeta primers went into the PCR. Sequenced by immunoSEQ multiplex PCR; TCRdb stores in-frame clones only, minus some. The sample yields under 200,000 clones, 78% seen once. In germline, CDR1 is SEHNR, CDR2 FQNEAQ (reference sequence). The V segment lost 3 bases and the J segment 2 bases; nucleotides outside the gene matches: 12. The CDR3 has 18 amino acids. The source of the sample is a study of cytomegalovirus exposure and HLA in healthy donors. Findings and limits, study-wide: Usually a TCR sequence was rare, but some public TCRs were found in many donors.

Source material: PBMCs. This chain links TRBV7-9 with TRBJ1-3, with 8 nucleotides matching TRBD1. This TCR was recovered from a woman between 40 and 55 years old in good health and CMV-seronegative. This chain's CDR3 is CASSFGAGQGAAGNTIYF. CDR3 DNA: TGTGCCAGCAGCTTCGGTGCAGGGCAGGGGGCAGCTGGAAACACCATATATTTT.